This entry features one T cell receptor (beta chain) sequence. A few counts support this clone. Its antigen is not yet known. Per-nucleotide qualities are absent, and no much larger clonotype sits a single base away. V lost 6 bases and J lost 7 bases; the stretch between them is 19 bases long. The germline V gene specifies MNHGY as CDR1 and SAAAGT as CDR2. The CDR3 covers 14 residues, taking in both the cysteine and the phenylalanine. The retained sequence is limited to the CDR3, 42 bases, with the frame set at the first base. The immunoSEQ Assay was used to sequence TCR beta CDR3 regions from DNA. As for the authors' bioinformatics: T cell density was computed as TCR beta template counts normalized to usable DNA estimated by amplifying housekeeping genes. Richness was estimated using the preseqR package, with extrapolation to 400,000 templates for PBMC samples and to 120,000 templates for tissue samples. Clonality was taken to be one minus Pielou's evenness. Differential abundance testing on productive amino-acid clonotypes, with a minimum total count of 5 and an alpha of 0.1, was used to identify tissue-enriched TCRs. The Jaccard Index and the Morisita Overlap Index were used to measure repertoire overlap between compartments. TCR beta CDR3s were clustered by GLIPH together with public tetramer-defined viral CDR3s, and at least three viral sequences plus V-gene enrichment were required for viral motifs. TCRdb provides this immuneACCESS table in a form limited to in-frame rearrangements. Some clones are lacking; in checked studies, under half of them reflect an unresolved V gene, and why the rest are absent is not known. V and J calls and clone size are copied from that table; D and trimming were computed from the DNA. This sample holds about 1,300 clones; more than 20% were observed only once. The ten largest clonotypes hold roughly 29% of the sample.

The source of the sample is a study of T cells in localized non-small cell lung cancer (dated by TCRdb to the early 2020s). Regarding the complete study: Comparing tumors with uninvolved tumor-adjacent lungs, the study looked at the T cell repertoires of 200 to 250 patients with early-stage NSCLC. The mean age of the NSCLC patients was under 70 years, with approximately 130 men and over 100 women. The cohort comprised around 250 treatment-naïve NSCLC patients with resected, localized lung tumors.

The investigation overall reported the following: Uninvolved tumor-adjacent lung showed the highest T cell clonality, higher than tumor, which suggests more focused antigenic responses in the uninvolved tumor-adjacent lung. Because multi-region tumor sequencing was not done, intratumor heterogeneity could not be ruled out. Because the study design was exploratory, TCR variables were selected using unadjusted p-values without false-discovery rate correction. A median of roughly 50 of the top 100 tumor clones turned up in the paired uninvolved adjacent lung, and 25 to 35 of those clones also ranked among the top 100 of that same adjacent lung. Higher blood T cell density associated with longer overall survival, while higher adjacent-lung clonality associated with shorter survival.

At diagnosis, tumor, uninvolved tumor-adjacent lung and peripheral blood were collected and then preserved as a mix of FFPE and fresh-frozen material. The receptor chain draws on TRBV6-8 and TRBJ2-7; the D gene cannot be resolved reliably. Here the sequenced sample was lung tumor tissue, taken before any cancer treatment. The clonotype comes from a man between 40 and 70 years old with stage III lung adenocarcinoma. The DNA is as follows: TGTGCCAGCAGCCCTCTGGGCAGGAATGGAGAGCAGTACTTC. The encoded protein is CASSPLGRNGEQYF.